This T cell receptor (beta chain) was sequenced in a study of cytomegalovirus exposure and HLA in healthy donors. Study observations and caveats: The study designated 150 or so TCR beta chains cytomegalovirus-associated. A later analysis revealed that TCR association rates differed between HLA loci, peaking at DRB1 and bottoming out at HLA-C.

Looked up from germline, CDR1 is MDHEN and CDR2 is SYDVKM. Trimming removed 11 bases from V and 1 base from J, with 21 bases in between. The CDR3 length is 15 residues. Primers for the PCR totalled 60 Vbeta and 13 Jbeta. Assay: immunoSEQ multiplex PCR; the TCRdb copy retains only in-frame clones and omits some. The sample includes 150,000 to 200,000 clones, roughly 80% seen only once; the top ten take about 7.7%. Note on this clone: The antigen is unknown.

The sample consisted of PBMCs. The sequence derives from a middle-aged woman in good health and CMV-seropositive. The gene calls are TRBV28 and TRBJ2-7; D is possibly TRBD2 (5 bases). The CDR3 coding sequence is TGTGCCTCCAGCGTTAGTTACGGCGGGTCCTACGAGCAGTACTTC. Amino acid sequence: CASSVSYGGSYEQYF.